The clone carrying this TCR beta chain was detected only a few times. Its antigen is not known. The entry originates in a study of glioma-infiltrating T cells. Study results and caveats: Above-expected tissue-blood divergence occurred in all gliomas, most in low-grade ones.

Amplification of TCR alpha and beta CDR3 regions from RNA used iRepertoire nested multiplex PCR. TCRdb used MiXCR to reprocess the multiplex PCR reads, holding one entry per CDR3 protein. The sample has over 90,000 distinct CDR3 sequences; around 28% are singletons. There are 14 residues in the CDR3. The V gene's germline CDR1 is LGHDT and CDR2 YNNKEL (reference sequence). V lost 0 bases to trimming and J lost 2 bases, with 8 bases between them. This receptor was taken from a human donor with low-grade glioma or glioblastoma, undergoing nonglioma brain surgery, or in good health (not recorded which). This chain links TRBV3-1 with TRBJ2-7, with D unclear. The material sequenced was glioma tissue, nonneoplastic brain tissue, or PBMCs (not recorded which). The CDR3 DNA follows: TGTGCCAGCAGCCAAGACCGGTCGACCTACGAGCAGTACTTC. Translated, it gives CASSQDRSTYEQYF.